Listed here are 25 T cell receptor beta chains from one sample, sequenced in a study of blood T cell repertoires in COVID-19. Data came from immunoSEQ multiplex PCR; TCRdb stores just in-frame clones and leaves some out. The table lists about 500,000 clones, 85% to 90% of them singletons. Sequences were obtained from peripheral blood. These receptors originate from a woman aged 45-59 years with COVID-19, enrolled during active disease.

The table lists this clone with a count of one. The rearrangement links TRBV6-4 to TRBJ2-1, with a weak D call TRBD1 (7 bases). The V end was cut by 6 bases, the J end by 0 bases, with 12 bases between. This CDR3 contains 15 residues. Per the germline V gene, CDR1 is MRHNA and CDR2 is SNTAGT. In DNA, the CDR3 is TGTGCCAGCAGCCCCCAGGGGGGCTCCTACAATGAGCAGTTCTTC. This gives the protein CASSPQGGSYNEQFF.

V gene TRBV6-1 combines with J gene TRBJ2-1, with TRBD2 as a possible D gene (5 bases). V lost 2 bases and J 7 bases, leaving 12 bases between the germline ends. The germline V gene encodes CDR1 MNHNS and CDR2 SASEGT. The CDR3 runs 14 residues. CDR3 sequence (DNA): TGTGCCAGCAGTGAATGGGAGTTGGCGAATGAGCAGTTCTTC. This gives the protein CASSEWELANEQFF.

The rearrangement links TRBV11-3 to TRBJ2-3; a weak D match, TRBD2 (6 bases). CDR1 SGHNT and CDR2 YENEEA come from the germline V gene. With 3 bases removed from V and 8 bases from J, the gap between germline ends came to 15 bases. There are 14 residues in the CDR3. CDR3 in amino acids: CASSLFGPGATQYF. CDR3 nucleotides: TGTGCCAGCAGCTTGTTCGGACCGGGAGCTACGCAGTATTTT.

This clone was detected only a few times. The chain employs TRBV6-2 or TRBV6-3 and TRBJ1-2, with TRBD1 identical over 7 bases. V shed 2 bases, J shed 3 bases, and the junction held 12 bases outside the gene matches. CDR3 size: 17 residues. Germline values: CDR1 MNHEY, CDR2 SVGEGT. For the CDR3, the DNA is TGTGCCAGCAGTTACCCTACTTATCGGACAGGCCACTATGGCTACACCTTC. Translating it yields CASSYPTYRTGHYGYTF.

The chain carries TRBV19 and TRBJ2-3; 9 bases agree with TRBD2. There are 15 residues in the CDR3. Germline trimming cut 7 bases from V and 6 bases from J; bases unmatched to any gene: 11. Germline V CDR1 and CDR2: LNHDA, SQIVND (reference sequence). As DNA, the CDR3 is TGTGCCAGTACCCCTCTAGCGGGGTTGTCGGATACGCAGTATTTT. The encoded protein is CASTPLAGLSDTQYF.

The genes are TRBV9 and TRBJ2-7; a weak D match, TRBD1 (6 bases). This CDR3 spans 16 amino acids. Germline CDR1 SGDLS, CDR2 YYNGEE. With 3 bases removed from V and 3 bases from J, the gap between germline ends came to 19 bases. DNA of the CDR3: TGTGCCAGCAGCGCGACATCAGGGGCCTTACACTACGAGCAGTACTTC. Translated: CASSATSGALHYEQYF.

The chain is built from TRBV10-3 and TRBJ2-1; no reliable D call. The CDR3 totals 12 residues. V lost 0 bases and J 9 bases, leaving 6 bases between the germline ends. Germline CDR1 is ENHRY and CDR2 is SYGVKD. Here the CDR3 DNA reads TGTGCCATCAGTGAGTCTCGTCCTGAGCAGTTCTTC. This encodes CAISESRPEQFF.

About this clone itself: Other DNA sequences within the sample encode an identical CDR3. The CDR3 is CASSLGQGGYGYTF. The CDR3 region has the DNA TGCGCCAGCAGCTTGGGGCAGGGCGGCTATGGCTACACCTTC. The chain uses TRBV5-1 and TRBJ1-2, with D possibly being TRBD1 (5 bases). CDR3 size: 14 residues. V was cut by 0 bases and J by 4 bases, with 10 bases left in between. Per the germline V gene, CDR1 is SGHRS and CDR2 is YFSETQ.

V and J are TRBV12-3 or TRBV12-4 and TRBJ1-2; TRBD1 matches 7 bases. The CDR3 spans 13 residues. Unmatched junction bases numbered 4, after V lost 7 bases and J lost 2 bases. The CDR3 bases are TGTGCCAGCACCCCGACAGGGAACTATGGCTACACCTTC. Its protein is CASTPTGNYGYTF.

This clone appeared a single time. The V call is TRBV3-1 (or the pseudogene TRBV3-2), the J call TRBJ2-7; TRBD1 aligns across 7 bases. The CDR3 totals 14 residues. After removal of 1 base from V and 1 base from J, the junction contained 1 base not matched to a gene. From germline, CDR1 is LGHDT and CDR2 YNNKEL (reference sequence). This CDR3 reads CASSQATGSYEQYF. CDR3 nucleotide sequence: TGTGCCAGCAGCCAAGCGACAGGGTCCTACGAGCAGTACTTC.

The chain uses TRBV4-1 and TRBJ1-6, with 10 bases identical to TRBD1. The germline CDR1 and CDR2 sequences are MGHRA and YSYEKL. The CDR3 runs to 17 residues. The V gene end was trimmed by 5 bases and the J gene end by 4 bases; junction bases not matched to a gene: 8. CDR3 protein: CASSFRQGAFYNSPLHF. The DNA of the CDR3 is TGCGCCAGCAGCTTTCGACAGGGGGCATTTTATAATTCACCCCTCCACTTT.

This chain links TRBV11-2 with TRBJ1-3; D not certain. Germline V gene data show CDR1 as SGHAT and CDR2 as FQNNGV. The CDR3 is made up of 15 amino acids. V shed 2 bases and J shed 0 bases, with 8 bases lying between them. CDR3 nucleotide sequence: TGTGCCAGCAGCTTATTGAACTTCTCTGGAAACACCATATATTTT. Its translation is CASSLLNFSGNTIYF.

V usage is TRBV29-1 and J usage is TRBJ2-3, with 10 bases lining up with TRBD2. There are 16 residues in the CDR3. The germline V gene encodes CDR1 SQVTM and CDR2 ANQGSEA. The V segment lost 3 bases and the J segment 6 bases; nucleotides outside the gene matches: 12. The chain's CDR3 is CSVDGLAGAPADTQYF. In DNA, the CDR3 is TGCAGCGTTGACGGGCTAGCGGGGGCCCCGGCCGATACGCAGTATTTT.

The chain has TRBV3-1 (or the pseudogene TRBV3-2) and TRBJ2-7; perhaps TRBD1 as D (5 bases). Germline V CDR1 and CDR2: LGHDT, YNNKEL (reference sequence). The CDR3 is 14 residues long. V was clipped by 0 bases and J by 2 bases, with 8 bases between them. DNA of the CDR3: TGTGCCAGCAGCCAAGATATAGGGGCCTACGAGCAGTACTTC. Protein: CASSQDIGAYEQYF.

V is TRBV5-1 and J is TRBJ2-1; 7 positions match TRBD2. The V gene's germline CDR1 is SGHRS and CDR2 YFSETQ. The CDR3 runs 15 residues. V was clipped by 5 bases and J by 1 base; unmatched bases: 6. The CDR3 DNA follows: TGCGCCAGCAGACCGGCGGGGGTTTCCTACAATGAGCAGTTCTTC. Amino acid sequence: CASRPAGVSYNEQFF. The entire variable domain, with the rest obtained from reference TRBV5-1 and TRBJ2-1, is as follows: KAGVTQTPRYLIKTRGQQVTLSCSPISGHRSVSWYQQTPGQGLQFLFEYFSETQRNKGNFPGRFSGRQFSNSRSEMNVSTLELGDSALYLCASRPAGVSYNEQFFGPGTRLTVL.

The chain links TRBV27 to TRBJ2-1; possible D gene TRBD2, 5 bases. V lost 3 bases to trimming and J lost 3 bases, with 12 bases between them. The V gene's germline CDR1 is MNHEY and CDR2 SMNVEV (reference sequence). The CDR3 runs 15 residues. DNA of the CDR3: TGTGCCAGCAGTTTTCTGGGCGGACTCTACAATGAGCAGTTCTTC. It is translated as CASSFLGGLYNEQFF.

The chain joins TRBV9 to TRBJ1-2; D might be TRBD1 (6 bases). From germline, CDR1 is SGDLS and CDR2 YYNGEE. The CDR3 length is 14 residues. Trimming shortened V by 3 bases and J by 8 bases, and 17 bases separated the two germline ends. The CDR3 loop is CASSDRQGIGGYTF. The CDR3 coding sequence is TGTGCCAGCAGCGATCGTCAGGGGATAGGCGGCTACACCTTC.

CDR3 bases: TGTGCCAGCAGTTGGGACAGGGAAAGCTATGGCTACACCTTC. Residues: CASSWDRESYGYTF. The gene calls are TRBV6-5 and TRBJ1-2; the match to TRBD1 covers 9 bases. Per the germline V gene, CDR1 is MNHEY and CDR2 is SVGAGI. CDR3 length: 14 amino acids. Unmatched junction bases numbered 4, after V lost 4 bases and J lost 4 bases.

This rearrangement joins TRBV7-7 to TRBJ2-2; 8 nucleotides align to TRBD1. The CDR3 has 17 residues. Germline assignment: CDR1 SSHAT and CDR2 FNYEAQ (reference sequence). Trimming at V came to 10 bases and at J to 6 bases, leaving 19 bases not matched to a gene. The CDR3 is CAIAWGERDRSPGELFF. The CDR3 DNA reads as TGTGCCATAGCTTGGGGAGAACGGGACAGGAGCCCCGGGGAGCTGTTTTTT.

The V gene is TRBV6-1, the J gene TRBJ2-1; 8 nucleotides match TRBD2. The CDR3 extends over 16 amino acids. Germline V lookup: CDR1 MNHNS, CDR2 SASEGT. Losses at the gene ends were 3 bases for V and 8 bases for J; bases not matched to a gene: 12. This CDR3 is CASSDLGAGGPHEQFF. CDR3 in DNA: TGTGCCAGCAGTGACCTCGGGGCGGGGGGCCCCCATGAGCAGTTCTTC.

The chain combines TRBV5-4 with TRBJ2-5, with 8 bases identical to TRBD2. Germline loops: CDR1 SGHNT, CDR2 YYREEE (reference sequence). Germline trimming cut 1 base from V and 5 bases from J; bases unmatched to any gene: 13. This CDR3 is built from 17 residues. The CDR3 DNA reads TGTGCCAGCAGCTTGTCGAATTTTGCGCCGGGGGGGGAGACCCAGTACTTC. Protein: CASSLSNFAPGGETQYF.

V usage is TRBV5-1 and J usage is TRBJ1-3; D is undetermined. CDR3 length: 13 residues. Trimming took off 5 bases at V and 3 bases at J, with 9 bases between the two ends. From germline, CDR1 is SGHRS and CDR2 YFSETQ. The CDR3, as DNA: TGCGCCAGCAGGAGGTCCGGTGGAAACACCATATATTTT. It encodes CASRRSGGNTIYF.

The chain links TRBV30 to TRBJ1-4, with 9 bases aligning to TRBD1. Germline V gene data show CDR1 as GTSNPN and CDR2 as SVGIG (reference sequence). Trimming removed 5 bases from V and 4 bases from J; junction bases left unmatched: 5. The CDR3 has 14 amino acids. CDR3 nucleotide sequence: TGTGCCTGGGAGGGACAGGGTCGTAATGAAAAACTGTTTTTT. It codes for CAWEGQGRNEKLFF.

V is TRBV6-6 and J is TRBJ1-1; the match to TRBD1 covers 8 bases. V lost 7 bases, J lost 4 bases, and 5 bases stayed unmatched. The CDR3 is 13 residues long. CDR1 and CDR2 from the germline V gene are MNHNY and SVGAGI (reference sequence). DNA of the CDR3: TGTGCCAGCATCGCCAGGGGGCCCACTGAAGCTTTCTTT. Translated: CASIARGPTEAFF.

This chain joins TRBV19 and TRBJ2-3; 9 nucleotides match TRBD1. Germline V gene lookup returns CDR1 LNHDA and CDR2 SQIVND (reference sequence). J lost 2 bases, V lost 8 bases, and 5 bases had no gene match. The CDR3 sequence is 14 residues long. Here the CDR3 DNA reads TGTGCCAGTGCACAGGGGGCGTACACAGATACGCAGTATTTT. It codes for CASAQGAYTDTQYF.